Sequencing of this T cell receptor beta chain was carried out in a study of CXCR3-negative and CXCR3-positive naive CD8 T cells. This clonotype is classed as medium-sized (0.01 to 0.1%) by frequency. Its antigen is as yet unknown. UMI-labeled TRB cDNA libraries were prepared by 5' RACE. TCRdb reprocessed the 5' RACE reads; each CDR3 protein has one entry and no DNA is given. This repertoire includes 3,000 to 3,500 distinct CDR3 sequences. Triplicate sorts, 300,000 cells apiece, were made for each CD8+ T cell subset. Study-wide results and caveats: Diversity proved comparably high across both naive subsets and much lower in memory CD8+ cells.

Germline CDR1 is SQVTM and CDR2 is ANQGSEA. The CDR3 runs to 11 residues. The clonotype was recovered from a human donor in good health. Some clones in this sample may be carry-over from other donors' samples. Material for sequencing was naive CXCR3- CD8+ T cells from blood. Subset: CD45RO-CCR7+CD27+CD95- naive CD8+ T cells lacking CXCR3 (TNR3-). This sequence joins TRBV29-1 and TRBJ2-1; TCRdb outputs TRBD2, but without DNA this stays unchecked. CDR3 in amino acids: CSVDGREGQFF.